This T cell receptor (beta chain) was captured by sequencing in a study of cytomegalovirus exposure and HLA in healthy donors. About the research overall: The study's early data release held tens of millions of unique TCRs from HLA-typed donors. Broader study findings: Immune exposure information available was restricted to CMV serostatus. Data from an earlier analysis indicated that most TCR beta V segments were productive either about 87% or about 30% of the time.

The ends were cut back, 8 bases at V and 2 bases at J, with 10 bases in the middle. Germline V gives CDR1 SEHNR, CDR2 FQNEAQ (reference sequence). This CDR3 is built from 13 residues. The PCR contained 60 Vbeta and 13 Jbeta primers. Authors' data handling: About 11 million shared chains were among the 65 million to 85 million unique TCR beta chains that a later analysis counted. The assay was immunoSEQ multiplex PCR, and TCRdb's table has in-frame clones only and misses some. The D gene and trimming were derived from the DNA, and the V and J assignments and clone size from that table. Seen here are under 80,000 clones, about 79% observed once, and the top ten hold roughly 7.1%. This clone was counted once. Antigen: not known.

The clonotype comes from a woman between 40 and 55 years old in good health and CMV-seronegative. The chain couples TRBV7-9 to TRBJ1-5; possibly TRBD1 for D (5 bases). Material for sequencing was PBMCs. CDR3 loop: CASGPGGNQPQHF. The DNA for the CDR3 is TGTGCCAGCGGTCCGGGGGGCAATCAGCCCCAGCATTTT.